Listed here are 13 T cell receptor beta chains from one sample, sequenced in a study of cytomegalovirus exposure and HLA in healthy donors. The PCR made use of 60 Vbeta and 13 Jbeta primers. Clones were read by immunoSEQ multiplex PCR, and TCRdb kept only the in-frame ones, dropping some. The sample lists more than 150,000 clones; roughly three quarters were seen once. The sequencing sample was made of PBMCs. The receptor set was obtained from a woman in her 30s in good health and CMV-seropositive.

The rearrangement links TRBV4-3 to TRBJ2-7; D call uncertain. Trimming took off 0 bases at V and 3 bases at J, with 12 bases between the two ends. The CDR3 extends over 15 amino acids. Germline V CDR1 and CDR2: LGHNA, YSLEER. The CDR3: CASSQDRGVDYEQYF. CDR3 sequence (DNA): TGCGCCAGCAGCCAAGATCGAGGAGTCGACTACGAGCAGTACTTC.

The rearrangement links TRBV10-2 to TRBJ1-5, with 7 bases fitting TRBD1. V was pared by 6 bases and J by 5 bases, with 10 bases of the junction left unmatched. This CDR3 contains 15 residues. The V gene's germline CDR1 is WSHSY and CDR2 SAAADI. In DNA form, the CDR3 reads TGCGCCAGCAGCCAAATACAGGGGCTTGATCAGCCCCAGCATTTT. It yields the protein CASSQIQGLDQPQHF.

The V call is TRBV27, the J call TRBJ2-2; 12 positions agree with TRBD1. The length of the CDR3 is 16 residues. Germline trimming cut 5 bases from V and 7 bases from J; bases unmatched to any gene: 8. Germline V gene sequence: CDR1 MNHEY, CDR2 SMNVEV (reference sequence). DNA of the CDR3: TGTGCCAGCAGTCCCCCGGGACAGGGGGCGAACGGGGAGCTGTTTTTT. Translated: CASSPPGQGANGELFF.

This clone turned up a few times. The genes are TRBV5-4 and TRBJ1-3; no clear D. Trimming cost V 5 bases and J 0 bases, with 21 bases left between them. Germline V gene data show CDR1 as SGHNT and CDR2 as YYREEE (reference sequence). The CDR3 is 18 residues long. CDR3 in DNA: TGTGCCAGCAGTCCTAATACCTTCTCACCGAGCTCTGGAAACACCATATATTTT. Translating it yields CASSPNTFSPSSGNTIYF.

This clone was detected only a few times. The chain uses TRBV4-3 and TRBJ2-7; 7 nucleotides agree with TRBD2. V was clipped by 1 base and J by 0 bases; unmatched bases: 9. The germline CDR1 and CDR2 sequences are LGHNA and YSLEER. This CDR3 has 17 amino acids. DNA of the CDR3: TGCGCCAGCAGCCAAGGGTGGTCGGGGGGTAGCTCCTACGAGCAGTACTTC. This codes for CASSQGWSGGSSYEQYF.

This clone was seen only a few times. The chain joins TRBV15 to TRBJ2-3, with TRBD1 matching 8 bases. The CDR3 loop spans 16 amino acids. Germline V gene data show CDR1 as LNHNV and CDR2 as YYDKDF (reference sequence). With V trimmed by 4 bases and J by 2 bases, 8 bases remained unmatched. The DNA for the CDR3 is TGTGCCACCAGCACTCCAGGGGGCCCCCCCACAGATACGCAGTATTTT. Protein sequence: CATSTPGGPPTDTQYF.

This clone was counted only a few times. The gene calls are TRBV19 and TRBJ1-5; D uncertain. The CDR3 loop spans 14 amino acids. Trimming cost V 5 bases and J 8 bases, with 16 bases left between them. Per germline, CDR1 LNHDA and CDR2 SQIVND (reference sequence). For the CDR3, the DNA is TGTGCCAGTAGTCCGCAGGCTAATTGGGAGCCCCAGCATTTT. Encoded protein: CASSPQANWEPQHF. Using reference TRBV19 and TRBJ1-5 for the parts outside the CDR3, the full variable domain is DGGITQSPKYLFRKEGQNVTLSCEQNLNHDAMYWYRQDPGQGLRLIYYSQIVNDFQKGDIAEGYSVSREKKESFPLTVTSAQKNPTAFYLCASSPQANWEPQHFGDGTRLSIL.

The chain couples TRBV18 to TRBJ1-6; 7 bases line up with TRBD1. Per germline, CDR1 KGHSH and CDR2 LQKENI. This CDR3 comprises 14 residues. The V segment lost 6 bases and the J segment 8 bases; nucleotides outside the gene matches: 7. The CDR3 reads CASSYRGRDSPLHF. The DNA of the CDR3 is TGTGCCAGCTCCTACAGGGGACGGGATTCACCCCTCCACTTT.

The CDR3 nucleotides read TGTGCCAGCAGCTTGGGGCAGGACGATTCACCCCTCCACTTT. Translated, it gives CASSLGQDDSPLHF. The chain has TRBV9 and TRBJ1-6; D is perhaps TRBD1 (5 bases). The CDR3 has 14 residues. V was cut by 4 bases and J by 8 bases, with 13 bases left in between. Germline assignment: CDR1 SGDLS and CDR2 YYNGEE.

The CDR3 protein is CASSSPRFSGKSTDTQYF. CDR3 nucleotides: TGTGCCAGCAGCTCACCGAGGTTTAGCGGGAAAAGCACAGATACGCAGTATTTT. The chain couples TRBV5-4 to TRBJ2-3; 8 bases fit TRBD2. CDR3 length: 18 amino acids. In germline, CDR1 is SGHNT, CDR2 YYREEE (reference sequence). Trimming took 3 bases from V and 0 from J; bases not matched to a gene: 12.

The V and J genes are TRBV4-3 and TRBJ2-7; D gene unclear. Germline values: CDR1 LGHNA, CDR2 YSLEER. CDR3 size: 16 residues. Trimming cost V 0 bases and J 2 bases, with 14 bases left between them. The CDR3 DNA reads TGCGCCAGCAGCCAAGATTACACGAACCCAACCTACGAGCAGTACTTC. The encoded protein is CASSQDYTNPTYEQYF.

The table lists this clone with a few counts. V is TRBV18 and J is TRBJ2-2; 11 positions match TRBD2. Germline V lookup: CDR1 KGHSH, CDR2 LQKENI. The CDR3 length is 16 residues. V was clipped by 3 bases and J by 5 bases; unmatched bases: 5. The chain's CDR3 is CASSPRLAGQTGELFF. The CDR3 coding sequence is TGTGCCAGCTCACCTAGACTAGCGGGGCAAACCGGGGAGCTGTTTTTT.

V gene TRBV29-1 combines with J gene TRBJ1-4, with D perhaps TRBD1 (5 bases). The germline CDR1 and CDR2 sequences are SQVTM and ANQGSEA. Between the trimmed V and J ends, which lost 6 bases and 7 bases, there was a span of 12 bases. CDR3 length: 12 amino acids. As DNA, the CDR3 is TGCAGCGTAGCTGACAGTGGTGAAAAACTGTTTTTT. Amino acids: CSVADSGEKLFF.